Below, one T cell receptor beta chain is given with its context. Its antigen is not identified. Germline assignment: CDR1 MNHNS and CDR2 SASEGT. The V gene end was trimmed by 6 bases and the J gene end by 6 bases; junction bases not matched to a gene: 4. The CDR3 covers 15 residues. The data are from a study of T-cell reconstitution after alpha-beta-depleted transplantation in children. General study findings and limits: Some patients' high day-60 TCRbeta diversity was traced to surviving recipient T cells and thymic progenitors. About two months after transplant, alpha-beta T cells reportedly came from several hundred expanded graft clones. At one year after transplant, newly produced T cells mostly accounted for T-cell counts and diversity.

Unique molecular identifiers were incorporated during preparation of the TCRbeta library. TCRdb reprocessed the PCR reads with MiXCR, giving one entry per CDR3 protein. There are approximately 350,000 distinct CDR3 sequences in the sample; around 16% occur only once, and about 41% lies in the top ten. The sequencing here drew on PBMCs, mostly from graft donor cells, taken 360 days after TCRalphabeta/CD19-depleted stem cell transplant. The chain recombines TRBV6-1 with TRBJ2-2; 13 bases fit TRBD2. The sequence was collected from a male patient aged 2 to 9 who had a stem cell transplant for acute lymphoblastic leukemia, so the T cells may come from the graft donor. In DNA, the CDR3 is TGTGCCAGCAGGCCACTAGCGGGAGGGGCCGGGGAGCTGTTTTTT. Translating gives CASRPLAGGAGELFF.